This T cell receptor (beta chain) came from a study of shared clonotypes between healthy human individuals. CDR3 size: 17 residues. The germline CDR1 and CDR2 sequences are SGHTA and FQGTGA. Unmatched junction bases numbered 6, after V lost 2 bases and J lost 6 bases. Every donor, a Caucasian adult, lived in Nashville, Tennessee. Study observations and caveats: Read depth was anticipated to influence clonotype sharing among donors. In this cohort, only blood was sampled, and tissue repertoires likely differ.

Each sorted subset replicate got 200 ng genomic DNA, 30,000 or so genomes. Generated by immunoSEQ multiplex PCR, the TCRdb table keeps only in-frame clones and is missing some. The table has about 2.3 million clones, approximately 90% seen once; the top ten hold 0.3% to 0.45%. Note on this clone: Its target is unknown.

The clonotype was recovered from a man between 18 and 29 years old in good health. Some clones in this sample may be carry-over from other donors' samples. Sequences were obtained from naive CD4+ T cells from PBMCs. Stated subset: CD45RA+ positively selected. V and J are TRBV7-3 and TRBJ2-3, with 15 positions matching TRBD2. As DNA, the CDR3 is TGTGCCAGCAGCTTAGAGGGACTAGCGGGAGGAAGGGATACGCAGTATTTT. Its translation is CASSLEGLAGGRDTQYF.